These 6 T cell receptor beta chains share one sample of origin, sequenced in a study of blood T cell repertoires in COVID-19. TCRdb's table, derived via immunoSEQ multiplex PCR, lists solely in-frame clones and lacks some. The sample has a few hundred thousand clones; about 87% are singletons. The sample comprised peripheral blood. The receptors shown here come from a woman in her forties or fifties who had recovered from COVID-19.

V is TRBV5-6 and J is TRBJ1-1; the D is unclear. The CDR3 contains 13 residues. V gave up 4 bases and J gave up 4 bases, with 11 bases separating them. Germline-derived CDR1 and CDR2 are SGHDT and YYEEEE. CDR3 bases: TGTGCCAGCAGCCGCTTGGCGGCCACTGAAGCTTTCTTT. Translating gives CASSRLAATEAFF. The full variable domain, its missing parts supplied by reference TRBV5-6 and TRBJ1-1, is DAGVTQSPTHLIKTRGQQVTLRCSPKSGHDTVSWYQQALGQGPQFIFQYYEEEERQRGNFPDRFSGHQFPNYSSELNVNALLLGDSALYLCASSRLAATEAFFGQGTRLTVV.

The V and J genes are TRBV12-5 and TRBJ1-2; no clear D. Trimming stripped 5 bases from V and 5 bases from J, with 12 bases between. The germline V gene has CDR1 LGHNT and CDR2 FRNRAP. CDR3 length: 13 amino acids. Written as DNA, the CDR3 is TGTGCTAGTGGTCCAGAATCCGGGTATGGCTACACCTTC. Translating gives CASGPESGYGYTF.

This rearrangement joins TRBV4-1 to TRBJ2-7; 10 nucleotides align to TRBD2. Germline trimming cut 0 bases from V and 3 bases from J; bases unmatched to any gene: 5. Looked up from germline, CDR1 is MGHRA and CDR2 is YSYEKL. The CDR3 is 16 amino acids. CDR3 nucleotide sequence: TGCGCCAGCAGCCAAGAGAAGCGGGGGGGATACTACGAGCAGTACTTC. Protein sequence: CASSQEKRGGYYEQYF.

J is TRBJ2-1 and V is TRBV7-9; TRBD2 aligns across 8 bases. This CDR3 has 11 amino acids. The ends lost 1 base at V and 15 bases at J; junction bases unmatched: 2. The germline CDR1 and CDR2 sequences are SEHNR and FQNEAQ (reference sequence). The CDR3 DNA sequence: TGTGCCAGCAGCTTAGGGAGCGGGGGGTTCTTC. Its protein product is CASSLGSGGFF.

The CDR3 loop reads CASSLGTGRGGEQYF. In nucleotides, the CDR3 is TGCGCCAGCAGCTTGGGGACAGGGAGAGGAGGCGAGCAGTACTTC. V and J are TRBV5-1 and TRBJ2-7; 8 bases are a match to TRBD1. Losses at the gene ends were 0 bases for V and 6 bases for J; bases not matched to a gene: 8. Germline CDR1 reads SGHRS; CDR2 reads YFSETQ. The CDR3 sequence is 15 residues long. The full variable domain, its missing parts supplied by reference TRBV5-1 and TRBJ2-7, is KAGVTQTPRYLIKTRGQQVTLSCSPISGHRSVSWYQQTPGQGLQFLFEYFSETQRNKGNFPGRFSGRQFSNSRSEMNVSTLELGDSALYLCASSLGTGRGGEQYFGPGTRLTVT.

This chain joins TRBV21-1 and TRBJ2-5; the table gives TRBD2 as D, unverified against the DNA. TRBV21-1 is an annotated pseudogene. This CDR3 has 17 amino acids. CDR3 nucleotide sequence: TGTGCCAGCAGCTCCCGGGTGAGGCGACTAGCGGAAGAGACCCAGTACTTC. It translates to CASSSRVRRLAEETQYF.